This T cell receptor (beta chain) was sequenced for a study of T cell repertoires in cytomegalovirus infection. The germline V gene has CDR1 SGHVS and CDR2 FNYEAQ. V was cut by 0 bases and J by 4 bases, with 12 bases left in between. This CDR3 is built from 16 residues. One entry per CDR3 protein, called by TCRdb with MiXCR from the reads. The table has about 200,000 distinct CDR3 sequences, nearly 9.5% seen once; the top ten hold about 4.6%. This clonotype was detected many times. The chain combines TRBV7-6 with TRBJ2-2, with TRBD2 as a possible D gene (7 bases). This receptor was identified in a human donor in good health (CMV status not recorded). Some clones in this sample may be carry-over from other donors' samples. The source material was PBMCs. The DNA of the CDR3 is TGTGCCAGCAGCTTAGCCGGGGGGCCGGGCACCGGGGAGCTGTTTTTT. It translates to CASSLAGGPGTGELFF.